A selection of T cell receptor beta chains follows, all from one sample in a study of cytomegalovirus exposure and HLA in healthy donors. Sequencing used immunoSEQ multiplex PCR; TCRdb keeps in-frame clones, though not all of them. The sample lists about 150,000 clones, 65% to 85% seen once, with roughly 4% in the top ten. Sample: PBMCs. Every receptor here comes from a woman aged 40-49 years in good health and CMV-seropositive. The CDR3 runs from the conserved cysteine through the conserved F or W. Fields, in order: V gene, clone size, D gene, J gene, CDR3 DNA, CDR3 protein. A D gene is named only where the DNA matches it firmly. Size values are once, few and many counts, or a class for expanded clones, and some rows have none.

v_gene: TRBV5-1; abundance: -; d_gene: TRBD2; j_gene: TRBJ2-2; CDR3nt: TGCGCCAGCAAACCTCGGGAGAGCGGGGGGACTAACACCGGGGAGCTGTTTTTT; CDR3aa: CASKPRESGGTNTGELFF
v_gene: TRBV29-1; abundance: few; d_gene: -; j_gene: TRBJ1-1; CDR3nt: TGCAGCGTTGTAACAGGGCTTGCCACTGAAGCTTTCTTT; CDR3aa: CSVVTGLATEAFF
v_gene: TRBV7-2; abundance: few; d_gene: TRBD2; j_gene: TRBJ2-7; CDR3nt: TGTGCCAGCAGCTCGAAGCGGGAGGGTTACGAGCAGTACTTC; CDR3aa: CASSSKREGYEQYF
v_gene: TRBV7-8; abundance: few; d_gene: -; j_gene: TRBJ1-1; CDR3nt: TGTGCCAGCAGGATCTTAGGGGACACTGAAGCTTTCTTT; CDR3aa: CASRILGDTEAFF
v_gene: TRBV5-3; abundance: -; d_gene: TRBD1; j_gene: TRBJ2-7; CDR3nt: TGTGCCAGAAGCGGCAGCCGGGACAGGTTATACGAGCAGTACTTC; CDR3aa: CARSGSRDRLYEQYF
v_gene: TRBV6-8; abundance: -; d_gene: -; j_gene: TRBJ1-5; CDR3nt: TGTGCCAGCAGTTGCCTACGGCGACATAGCAATCAGCCCCAGCATTTT; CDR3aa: CASSCLRRHSNQPQHF
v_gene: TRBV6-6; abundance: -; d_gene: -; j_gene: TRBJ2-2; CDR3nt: TGTGCCAGTAGTTCATTGGGGGCGGACGGGGAGCTGTTTTTT; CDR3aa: CASSSLGADGELFF
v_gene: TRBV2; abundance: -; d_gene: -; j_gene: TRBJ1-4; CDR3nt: TGTGCCAGCAGTGAAGCGCGGGCCAGGGGTGAAAAACTGTTTTTT; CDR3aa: CASSEARARGEKLFF
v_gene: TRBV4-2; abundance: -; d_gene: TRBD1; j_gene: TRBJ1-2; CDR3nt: TGTGCCAGCAGCGGAGGGACAGGGGCTGGAGGAAACTATGGCTACACCTTC; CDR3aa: CASSGGTGAGGNYGYTF
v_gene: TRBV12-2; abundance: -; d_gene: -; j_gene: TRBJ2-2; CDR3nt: TGTGCAAGTCGCCTAGATAGACAGGGCTGGGAGCTGTTTTTT; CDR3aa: CASRLDRQGWELFF